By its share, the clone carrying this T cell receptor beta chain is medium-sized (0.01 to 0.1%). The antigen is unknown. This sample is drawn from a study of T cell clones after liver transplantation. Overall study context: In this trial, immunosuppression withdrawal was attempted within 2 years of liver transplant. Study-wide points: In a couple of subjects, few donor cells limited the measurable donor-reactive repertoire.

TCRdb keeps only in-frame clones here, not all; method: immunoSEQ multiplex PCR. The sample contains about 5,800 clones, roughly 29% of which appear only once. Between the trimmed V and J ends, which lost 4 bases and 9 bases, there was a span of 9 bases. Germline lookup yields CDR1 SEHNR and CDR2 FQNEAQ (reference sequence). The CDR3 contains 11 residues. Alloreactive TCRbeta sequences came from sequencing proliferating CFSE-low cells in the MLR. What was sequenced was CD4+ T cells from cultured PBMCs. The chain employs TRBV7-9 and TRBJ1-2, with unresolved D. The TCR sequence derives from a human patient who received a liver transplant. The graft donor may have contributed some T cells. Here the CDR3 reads CASSSIDSYTF. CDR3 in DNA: TGTGCCAGCAGCTCTATCGACAGCTACACCTTC.